This T cell receptor beta chain was observed in a study of technical replicates of blood from a handful of donors. The CDR3 totals 14 residues. Deletions cut 2 bases from V and 8 bases from J, with 13 bases between. From germline, CDR1 is MNHEY and CDR2 SVGAGI. Assay: immunoSEQ multiplex PCR; the TCRdb copy retains only in-frame clones and omits some. The table lists about 68,000 clones, under 98% of them singletons. Sequencing was done on a sample of T cells isolated from PBMCs. The TCR sequence derives from a human donor in good health. The chain couples TRBV6-5 to TRBJ1-3, with D maybe TRBD1 (6 bases). In DNA form, the CDR3 reads TGTGCCAGCAGTTACGGGGACATATCGGACACCATATATTTT. This sequence encodes CASSYGDISDTIYF.